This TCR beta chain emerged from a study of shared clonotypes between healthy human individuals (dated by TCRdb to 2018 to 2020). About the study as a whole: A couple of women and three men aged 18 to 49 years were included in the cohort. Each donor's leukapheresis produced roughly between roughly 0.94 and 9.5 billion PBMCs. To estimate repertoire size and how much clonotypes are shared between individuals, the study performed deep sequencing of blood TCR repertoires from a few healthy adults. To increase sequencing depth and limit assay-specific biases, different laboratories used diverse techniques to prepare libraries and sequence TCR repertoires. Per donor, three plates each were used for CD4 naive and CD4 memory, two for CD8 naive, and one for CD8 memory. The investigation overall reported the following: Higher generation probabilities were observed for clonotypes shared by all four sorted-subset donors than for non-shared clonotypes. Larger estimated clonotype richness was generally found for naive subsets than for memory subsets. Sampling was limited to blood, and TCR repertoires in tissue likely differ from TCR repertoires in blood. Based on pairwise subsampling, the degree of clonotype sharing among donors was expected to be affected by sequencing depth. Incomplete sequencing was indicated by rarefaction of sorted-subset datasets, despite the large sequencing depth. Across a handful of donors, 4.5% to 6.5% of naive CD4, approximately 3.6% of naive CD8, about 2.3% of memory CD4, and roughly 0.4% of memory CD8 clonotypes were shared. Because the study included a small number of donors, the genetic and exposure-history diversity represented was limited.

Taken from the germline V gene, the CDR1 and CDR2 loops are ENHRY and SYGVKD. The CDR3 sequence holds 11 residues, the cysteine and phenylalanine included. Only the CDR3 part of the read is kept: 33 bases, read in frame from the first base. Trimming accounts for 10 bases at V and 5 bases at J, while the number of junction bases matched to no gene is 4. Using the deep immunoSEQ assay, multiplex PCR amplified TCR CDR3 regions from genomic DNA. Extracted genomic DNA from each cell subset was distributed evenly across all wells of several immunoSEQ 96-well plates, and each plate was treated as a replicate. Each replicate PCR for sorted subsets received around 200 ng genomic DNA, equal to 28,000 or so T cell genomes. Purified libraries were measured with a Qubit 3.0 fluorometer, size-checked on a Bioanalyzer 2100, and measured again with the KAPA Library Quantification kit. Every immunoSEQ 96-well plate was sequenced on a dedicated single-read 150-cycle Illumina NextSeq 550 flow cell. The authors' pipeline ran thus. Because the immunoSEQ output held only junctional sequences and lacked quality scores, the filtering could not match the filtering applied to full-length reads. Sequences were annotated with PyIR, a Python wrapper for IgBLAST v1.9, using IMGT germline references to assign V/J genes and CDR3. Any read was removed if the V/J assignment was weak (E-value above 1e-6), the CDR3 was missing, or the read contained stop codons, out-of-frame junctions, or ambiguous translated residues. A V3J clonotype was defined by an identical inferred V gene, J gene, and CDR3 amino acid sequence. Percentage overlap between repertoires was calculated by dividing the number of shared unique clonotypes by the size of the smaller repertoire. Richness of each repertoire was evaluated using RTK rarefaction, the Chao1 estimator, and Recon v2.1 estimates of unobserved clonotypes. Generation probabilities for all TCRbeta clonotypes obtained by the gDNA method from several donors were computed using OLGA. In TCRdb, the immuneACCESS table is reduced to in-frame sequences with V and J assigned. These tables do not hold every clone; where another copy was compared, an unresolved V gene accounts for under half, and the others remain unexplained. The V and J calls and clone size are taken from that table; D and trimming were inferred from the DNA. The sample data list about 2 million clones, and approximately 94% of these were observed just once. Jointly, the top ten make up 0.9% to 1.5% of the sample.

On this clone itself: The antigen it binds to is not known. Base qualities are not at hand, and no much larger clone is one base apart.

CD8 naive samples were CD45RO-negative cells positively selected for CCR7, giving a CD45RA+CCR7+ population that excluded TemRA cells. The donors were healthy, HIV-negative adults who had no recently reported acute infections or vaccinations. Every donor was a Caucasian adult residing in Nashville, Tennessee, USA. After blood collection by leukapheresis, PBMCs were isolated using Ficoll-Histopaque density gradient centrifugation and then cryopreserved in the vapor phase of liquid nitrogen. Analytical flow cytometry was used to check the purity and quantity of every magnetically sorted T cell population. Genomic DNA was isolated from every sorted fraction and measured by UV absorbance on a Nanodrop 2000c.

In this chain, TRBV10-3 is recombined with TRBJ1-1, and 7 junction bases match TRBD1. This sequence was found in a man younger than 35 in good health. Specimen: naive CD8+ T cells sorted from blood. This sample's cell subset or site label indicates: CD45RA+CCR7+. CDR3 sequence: CAKTGKTEAFF. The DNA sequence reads TGTGCCAAGACAGGGAAGACTGAAGCTTTCTTT.